This T cell receptor beta chain derives from a study of CD8 T cells in Susac syndrome. Germline loops: CDR1 SGHNT, CDR2 YYREEE (reference sequence). The CDR3 spans 14 residues. V was trimmed by 0 bases and J by 6 bases, leaving 10 bases between them. Comments on this clonotype: Its antigen is undetermined.

The RNA input was roughly 0.45 to 1 ug, and it was reverse transcribed with random hexamers. Coverage of TCR beta CDR3 amplification by immunoSEQ multiplex PCR extended to 54 Vbeta and 13 Jbeta. Via MiXCR, TCRdb re-called the immunoSEQ multiplex PCR reads, giving one row per CDR3 protein. The sample lists approximately 270,000 distinct CDR3 sequences, 80% to 95% occurring once. Findings of the study overall: Individuals included in the TCR sequencing and HLA analysis were acknowledged by the study to be relatively few in number.

Negative isolation was applied to CD8+ and CD4+ T cells, and FACS enrichment was applied to TEMRA cells. This clonotype originated in a human donor with multiple sclerosis. The sample was CD4+ T cells from PBMCs. The rearrangement joins TRBV5-4 to TRBJ1-5, with D unresolved. For the CDR3, the DNA is TGTGCCAGCAGCTTGGATGTAGGGAGTCAGCCCCAGCATTTT. It encodes CASSLDVGSQPQHF.